The TCR beta chain described here comes from a study of Ad26.COV2.S vaccination and SARS-CoV-2 variants. Study-wide background: By the intramuscular route, Ad26.COV2.S was given once, or twice 56 days apart.

Generated by immunoSEQ multiplex PCR, the TCRdb table keeps only in-frame clones and is missing some. The data show about 280,000 clones, around 87% seen once. As for treatment: roughly 18 received Ad26.COV2.S at low or high dose, single or two shots; a few received placebo; per-sample allocation not given. Collection of the samples took place on day 63 after the first injection of vaccine or placebo. Per the germline V gene, CDR1 is MNHEY and CDR2 is SVGAGI. This CDR3 spans 13 amino acids. V was trimmed by 6 bases and J by 3 bases, leaving 11 bases between them. On this clone: Its antigen is as yet unknown.

Study-level findings and limits: Spike-specific TCR breadth was greater in vaccine than placebo recipients. It was found that vaccine and placebo recipients had similar non-spike TCR breadth.

The chain recombines TRBV6-5 with TRBJ1-2, with D possibly matching TRBD1 (5 bases). This TCR came from a person aged 18-65 years who received the Ad26.COV2.S COVID-19 vaccine or a placebo. This material consisted of peripheral blood, taken in a trial of Ad26.COV2.S vaccine versus placebo. CDR3 bases: TGTGCCAGCAGGGTTGACAGAGACTATGGCTACACCTTC. Protein sequence: CASRVDRDYGYTF.